This TCR beta chain was sequenced in a study of PD-L1 blockade in urothelial cancer. Study details: Patients, treated from about 2014 onward, received atezolizumab 1,200 mg intravenously every 3 weeks. Once treatment had started, blood was analyzed at 3 weeks (second dose) and again at 6 weeks. General study results and limits: Durable-benefit patients showed greater tumor-associated blood clone expansion at 3 weeks.

Time point noted: pretreatment peripheral blood. Samples spanned pretreatment and treatment, with 1 to 8 time points per patient. Sequenced by immunoSEQ multiplex PCR; TCRdb stores in-frame clones only, minus some. Among over 65,000 clones listed, roughly 88% were seen once. Trimming took off 6 bases at V and 4 bases at J, with 12 bases between the two ends. Germline V lookup: CDR1 SNHLY, CDR2 FYNNEI. The CDR3 spans 13 residues. This clone was observed a single time. The antigen is undetermined. Sample: PBMCs, taken around atezolizumab (anti-PD-L1) treatment. This chain uses TRBV2 with TRBJ1-1; TRBD1 is a possible D gene (6 bases). The sequence was collected from a man between 65 and 85 years old with urothelial cancer. The CDR3 nucleotides read TGTGCCAGCAGGACCACAGGGTTCACTGAAGCTTTCTTT. Its translation: CASRTTGFTEAFF.